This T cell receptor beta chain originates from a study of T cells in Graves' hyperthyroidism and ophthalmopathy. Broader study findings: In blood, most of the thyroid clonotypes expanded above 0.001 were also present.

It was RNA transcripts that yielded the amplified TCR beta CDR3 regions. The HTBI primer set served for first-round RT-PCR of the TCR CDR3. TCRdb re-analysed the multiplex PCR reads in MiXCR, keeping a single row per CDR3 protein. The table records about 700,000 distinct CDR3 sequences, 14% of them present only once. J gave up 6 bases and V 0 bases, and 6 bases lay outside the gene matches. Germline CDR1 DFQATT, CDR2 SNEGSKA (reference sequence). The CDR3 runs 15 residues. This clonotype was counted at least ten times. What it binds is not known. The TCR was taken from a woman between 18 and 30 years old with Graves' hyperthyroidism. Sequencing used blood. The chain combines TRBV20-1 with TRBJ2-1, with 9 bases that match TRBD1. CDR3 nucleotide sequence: TGCAGTGCTAGAGATTCGAGACAGGGGGGCAATGAGCAGTTCTTC. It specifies CSARDSRQGGNEQFF.